Included here is one T cell receptor beta chain sequence, with context. Its target is unknown. Other DNA sequences of this sample code for an identical CDR3. This sample is part of a study of graft-versus-host responses after intestinal transplantation. Study context: Multivisceral, liver-intestinal, or isolated intestinal transplants were received by the recipients.

Method: immunoSEQ multiplex PCR; TCRdb's copy keeps in-frame clones and lacks some. The sample includes 85,000 to 100,000 clones, around 93% of them seen just once. Overall study findings and caveats: Early declines in HvG clones that occurred post-transplant were associated with peak circulating GvH clone levels.

The length of the CDR3 is 13 residues. The germline V gene encodes CDR1 MNHEY and CDR2 SMNVEV (reference sequence). V was trimmed by 3 bases and J by 3 bases, leaving 9 bases between them. This chain links TRBV27 with TRBJ2-7; TRBD2 might be the D (6 bases). The sequences come from unstimulated CD8+ T cells sorted from spleen or lymph node cells, collected before transplant. This clonotype originated in a human donor who was the organ donor for an intestinal transplant. The CDR3 region is CASSFRESYEQYF. CDR3 bases: TGTGCCAGCAGTTTCCGGGAGAGCTACGAGCAGTACTTC.